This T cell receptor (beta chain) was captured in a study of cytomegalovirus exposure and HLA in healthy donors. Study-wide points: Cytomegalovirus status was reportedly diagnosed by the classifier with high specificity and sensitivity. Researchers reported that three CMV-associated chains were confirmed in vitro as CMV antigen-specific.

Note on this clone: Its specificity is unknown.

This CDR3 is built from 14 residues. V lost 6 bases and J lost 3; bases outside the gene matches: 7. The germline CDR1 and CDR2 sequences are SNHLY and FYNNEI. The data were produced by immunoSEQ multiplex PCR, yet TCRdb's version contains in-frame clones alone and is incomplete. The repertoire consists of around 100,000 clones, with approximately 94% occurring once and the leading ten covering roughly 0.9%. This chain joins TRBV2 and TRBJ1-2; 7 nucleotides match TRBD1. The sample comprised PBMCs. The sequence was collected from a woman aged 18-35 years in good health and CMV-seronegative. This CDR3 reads CASRETGSYYGYTF. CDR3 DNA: TGTGCCAGCAGGGAGACAGGGTCCTACTATGGCTACACCTTC.